A selection of T cell receptor beta chains follows, all from one sample in a study of OX40 agonist ivuxolimab in advanced cancers. Data came from immunoSEQ multiplex PCR; TCRdb stores just in-frame clones and leaves some out. This table holds some 16,000 clones, 80% to 90% found once. Sequencing was performed on CD4+ or CD8+ T cells sorted from blood, taken in a trial of the OX40 agonist ivuxolimab. The receptor source for this set is an adult with an advanced solid tumor such as melanoma, head and neck, liver or kidney cancer. The CDR3 runs from the conserved cysteine through the conserved F or W. Each record gives: D gene, V gene, clone size, J gene, CDR3 protein, CDR3 DNA. A D gene is named only where the DNA matches it firmly. The size entry is marked missing in some rows and otherwise reads once, few, many or a size class.

.	TRBV15	.	TRBJ2-3	CATSSRDPGGTDTQYF	TGTGCCACCAGCAGCCGGGACCCGGGGGGCACAGATACGCAGTATTTT
.	TRBV29-1	.	TRBJ1-1	CSVEDRRISNTEAFF	TGCAGCGTTGAAGATAGACGGATTTCGAACACTGAAGCTTTCTTT
.	TRBV4-3	.	TRBJ2-7	CASSQEVASETTYEQYF	TGCGCCAGCAGCCAAGAGGTCGCTAGCGAAACTACCTACGAGCAGTACTTC
TRBD2	TRBV27	.	TRBJ2-1	CASSVGTSDGFVQFF	TGTGCCAGCAGTGTCGGGACTAGCGATGGGTTTGTGCAGTTCTTC
.	TRBV2	few	TRBJ1-1	CASSEAPRGWATEAFF	TGTGCCAGCAGTGAAGCGCCGAGGGGGTGGGCGACTGAAGCTTTCTTT
.	TRBV29-1	.	TRBJ2-7	CSVMSGEGVIHEQYF	TGCAGCGTTATGAGCGGGGAGGGGGTTATACACGAGCAGTACTTC
.	TRBV4-3	.	TRBJ1-6	CASSPEASGIISGSPLHF	TGCGCCAGCAGCCCCGAGGCCTCAGGGATTATAAGTGGTTCACCCCTCCACTTT
.	TRBV7-9	.	TRBJ1-4	CASSPREGANEKLFF	TGTGCCAGCAGCCCCCGGGAGGGGGCTAATGAAAAACTGTTTTTT
.	TRBV9	many	TRBJ1-6	CASSVEDSSYNSPLHF	TGTGCCAGCAGCGTAGAAGACAGCTCCTATAATTCACCCCTCCACTTT
.	TRBV25-1	.	TRBJ2-3	CASSELGGANTQYF	TGTGCCAGCAGTGAATTGGGGGGGGCAAATACGCAGTATTTT
.	TRBV27	.	TRBJ2-5	CASSLFQGPSKTQYF	TGTGCCAGCAGTTTATTCCAGGGACCTAGTAAGACCCAGTACTTC
TRBD1	TRBV2	.	TRBJ2-3	CAWRLGQGTDTQYF	TGTGCCTGGCGACTGGGACAGGGTACAGATACGCAGTATTTT
.	TRBV4-2	large	TRBJ1-5	CASSHDTGSPEPQHF	TGTGCCAGCAGCCACGATACAGGGAGTCCAGAGCCCCAGCATTTT
.	TRBV9	.	TRBJ2-1	CASSVAGTGGEQFF	TGTGCCAGCAGCGTAGCAGGGACCGGGGGTGAGCAGTTCTTC
TRBD2	TRBV6-1	.	TRBJ2-3	CASSDPWTSGGPTDTQYF	TGTGCCAGCAGTGATCCCTGGACTAGCGGGGGGCCCACAGATACGCAGTATTTT
.	TRBV7-9	once	TRBJ1-2	CASSLALDVGRSGYTF	TGTGCCAGCAGCTTAGCGCTGGACGTAGGGCGAAGCGGCTACACCTTC
.	TRBV7-8	.	TRBJ2-3	CASSFGQNTDTQYF	TGTGCCAGCAGCTTCGGACAGAACACAGATACGCAGTATTTT
TRBD1	TRBV27	.	TRBJ2-5	CASSFTGGAEWETQYF	TGTGCCAGCAGTTTTACAGGGGGCGCAGAATGGGAGACCCAGTACTTC
.	TRBV5-5	once	TRBJ2-5	CASSLGGGETQYF	TGTGCCAGCAGTTTAGGTGGGGGAGAGACCCAGTACTTC
.	TRBV19	.	TRBJ2-1	CASSILGGHEQFF	TGTGCCAGTAGTATTCTCGGGGGCCATGAGCAGTTCTTC
.	TRBV5-8	once	TRBJ2-1	CASSLDRVNEQFF	TGTGCCAGCAGCTTGGACAGGGTGAATGAGCAGTTCTTC
TRBD1	TRBV19	.	TRBJ1-1	CASSRGAGGGNTEAFF	TGTGCCAGTAGTCGGGGGGCAGGGGGAGGTAACACTGAAGCTTTCTTT
TRBD1	TRBV5-8	.	TRBJ2-3	CASSLGQGGPDTQYF	TGTGCCAGCAGTTTGGGACAGGGTGGCCCAGATACGCAGTATTTT
.	TRBV19	.	TRBJ1-2	CASSFAEAYGYTF	TGTGCCAGTAGTTTTGCAGAAGCCTATGGCTACACCTTC
TRBD2	TRBV15	few	TRBJ2-1	CATRTSGRANEQFF	TGTGCCACGAGGACTAGCGGGAGGGCGAATGAGCAGTTCTTC
TRBD1	TRBV2	.	TRBJ2-5	CANQRGQGRQTQYF	TGTGCCAACCAAAGGGGACAGGGGAGGCAGACCCAGTACTTC
TRBD1	TRBV2	.	TRBJ2-7	CASSTGTGVYEQYF	TGTGCCAGCAGTACCGGGACAGGAGTTTACGAGCAGTACTTC
TRBD2	TRBV6-1	.	TRBJ2-5	CASTGLAGEQETQYF	TGTGCCAGCACTGGACTAGCGGGGGAGCAAGAGACCCAGTACTTC
TRBD1	TRBV7-3	few	TRBJ2-3	CASSPGTGSSDTQYF	TGTGCCAGCAGCCCAGGGACAGGGAGTTCAGATACGCAGTATTTT
TRBD1	TRBV18	.	TRBJ1-2	CASSPGQGVNYGYTF	TGTGCCAGCTCACCTGGACAGGGGGTAAACTATGGCTACACCTTC
TRBD2	TRBV2	.	TRBJ2-1	CASSNAGTSWDEQFF	TGTGCCAGCAGTAATGCCGGGACTAGCTGGGATGAGCAGTTCTTC